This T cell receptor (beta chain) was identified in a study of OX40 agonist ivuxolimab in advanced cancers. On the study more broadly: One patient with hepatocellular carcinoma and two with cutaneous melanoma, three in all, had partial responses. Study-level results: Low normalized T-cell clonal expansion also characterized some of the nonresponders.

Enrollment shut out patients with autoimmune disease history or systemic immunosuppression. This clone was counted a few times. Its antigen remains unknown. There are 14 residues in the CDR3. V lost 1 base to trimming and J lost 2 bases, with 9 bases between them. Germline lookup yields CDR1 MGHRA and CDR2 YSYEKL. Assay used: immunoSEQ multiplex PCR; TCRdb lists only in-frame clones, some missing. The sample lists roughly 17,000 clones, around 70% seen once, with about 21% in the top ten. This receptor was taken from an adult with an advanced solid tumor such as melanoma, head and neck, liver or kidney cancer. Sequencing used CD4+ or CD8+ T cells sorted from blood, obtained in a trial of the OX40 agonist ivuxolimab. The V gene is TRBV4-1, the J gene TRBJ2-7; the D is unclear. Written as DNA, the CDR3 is TGCGCCAGCAGCCAAGGTTTGGGGACCTACGAGCAGTACTTC. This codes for CASSQGLGTYEQYF.